This T cell receptor (beta chain) was recorded in a study of pediatric ulcerative colitis. Overall study findings and caveats: Blood-rectal clonal overlap within each person was significantly higher in ulcerative colitis patients than controls.

The CDR3 has 14 residues. In germline, CDR1 is MNHEY, CDR2 SVGAGI. V trimming: 6 bases; J trimming: 4 bases; junction bases outside the gene matches: 6. The assay was immunoSEQ multiplex PCR, and TCRdb's table has in-frame clones only and misses some. This table has around 22,000 clones, over 60% appearing once. In its sample, this clone ranks as medium-sized (0.01 to 0.1%). Its antigen is still unknown. The rectum was sampled with one to two pinch biopsies at colonoscopy. Before the diagnostic colonoscopy, ulcerative colitis patients were free of immunosuppressive medication. The receptor's source is a boy aged 10-17 years with severe ulcerative colitis. The source material was gut tissue. The chain recombines TRBV6-5 with TRBJ1-2; TRBD1 matches 9 bases. DNA for the CDR3: TGTGCCAGCAGCCGGACAGGGGTTGGCTATGGCTACACCTTC. Translation: CASSRTGVGYGYTF.